A single sample gave rise to the 18 T cell receptor beta chains below, sequenced in a study of blood T cell repertoires in COVID-19. Generated by immunoSEQ multiplex PCR, the TCRdb table keeps only in-frame clones and is missing some. Of just over 150,000 clones listed, roughly 80% are singletons. Sequencing was performed on peripheral blood. These receptors all stem from a woman aged 40 to 55 with COVID-19, enrolled during active disease.

This clone was recorded once. The chain's CDR3 is CAATGTNNEQFF. The CDR3 nucleotides are TGTGCCGCCACCGGGACAAACAATGAGCAGTTCTTC. The gene calls are TRBV19 and TRBJ2-1; D is possibly TRBD1 (6 bases). Germline V gene lookup returns CDR1 LNHDA and CDR2 SQIVND (reference sequence). The CDR3 totals 12 residues. V dropped 11 bases and J dropped 5 bases, with 13 bases sitting between them.

This clone was seen only a few times. This chain uses TRBV9 with TRBJ2-7, with D possibly matching TRBD1 (6 bases). Trimming stripped 4 bases from V and 2 bases from J, with 13 bases between. Germline assignment: CDR1 SGDLS and CDR2 YYNGEE. The CDR3 consists of 14 residues. The chain's CDR3 is CASSPQTGTYEQYF. The CDR3 region has the DNA TGTGCCAGCAGCCCTCAGACAGGAACCTACGAGCAGTACTTC.

The CDR3 sequence is CASSPLTLNTGELFF. The CDR3 DNA is TGTGCCAGCTCACCATTGACTTTAAACACCGGGGAGCTGTTTTTT. The chain employs TRBV18 and TRBJ2-2; D gene ambiguous. The V end lost 2 bases, the J end lost 2 bases, and 9 bases lay between the germline ends. The CDR3 extends over 15 amino acids. Per germline, CDR1 KGHSH and CDR2 LQKENI.

The chain carries TRBV30 and TRBJ1-2; 7 nucleotides align to TRBD1. CDR1 is GTSNPN and CDR2 is SVGIG in the germline V gene (reference sequence). The CDR3 totals 14 residues. The CDR3 here is CARAGTDTNYGYTF. Here the CDR3 DNA reads TGTGCACGTGCCGGGACAGATACAAACTATGGCTACACCTTC.

This chain's CDR3 is CASRGLPTGELFF. The CDR3 DNA reads as TGTGCCAGCAGGGGACTTCCCACCGGGGAGCTGTTTTTT. V and J are TRBV9 and TRBJ2-2, with D possibly TRBD2 on 6 matching bases. The CDR3 consists of 13 residues. V dropped 5 bases and J dropped 4 bases, with 9 bases sitting between them. Germline V gene data show CDR1 as SGDLS and CDR2 as YYNGEE.

The sample holds a few counts of this clone. The chain links TRBV3-1 (or the pseudogene TRBV3-2) to TRBJ2-7; 12 nucleotides match TRBD2. The CDR3 sequence is 16 residues long. Per germline, CDR1 LGHDT and CDR2 YNNKEL (reference sequence). J was trimmed by 5 bases and V by 4 bases; bases with no gene match: 9. CDR3 sequence (DNA): TGTGCCAGCAGCCCCTCCCGGCTAGCGGGAGGGAACGAGCAGTACTTC. It specifies CASSPSRLAGGNEQYF.

V gene TRBV6-5 combines with J gene TRBJ1-2, with a tentative D call TRBD1 (5 bases). The CDR3 totals 12 residues. Trimming removed 4 bases from V and 4 bases from J, with 7 bases in between. CDR1 MNHEY and CDR2 SVGAGI come from the germline V gene. The CDR3 DNA follows: TGTGCCAGCAGTTTCGACAGCTATGGCTACACCTTC. It codes for CASSFDSYGYTF.

The chain couples TRBV20-1 to TRBJ1-2; TRBD1 might be the D (5 bases). CDR3 size: 14 residues. The V end was cut by 3 bases, the J end by 0 bases, with 11 bases between. Germline assignment: CDR1 DFQATT and CDR2 SNEGSKA (reference sequence). Here the CDR3 DNA reads TGCAGTGCTAGTGCGGGGGGGACTAACTATGGCTACACCTTC. It is translated as CSASAGGTNYGYTF.

This CDR3 is CASSSFTDTQYF. CDR3 in DNA: TGTGCCAGCAGCTCCTTCACAGATACGCAGTATTTT. The chain combines TRBV5-6 with TRBJ2-3, with unresolved D. V dropped 3 bases and J dropped 2 bases, with 4 bases sitting between them. The CDR3 has 12 residues. Germline lookup yields CDR1 SGHDT and CDR2 YYEEEE.

This chain's CDR3 is CASSPPRGPKQETQYF. As DNA, the CDR3 is TGTGCCAGCTCACCACCGCGGGGCCCAAAACAAGAGACCCAGTACTTC. The chain couples TRBV18 to TRBJ2-5; tentatively, D is TRBD2 (6 bases). This CDR3 region has 16 residues. Trimming pared 0 bases from V and 2 bases from J, leaving 13 bases between. Germline V lookup: CDR1 KGHSH, CDR2 LQKENI.

CDR3 amino acids: CASSDNSGTWEKLFF. The CDR3 DNA reads TGCGCCAGCAGCGATAATTCCGGGACTTGGGAAAAACTGTTTTTT. The chain has TRBV10-2 and TRBJ1-4, with D perhaps matching TRBD1 (5 bases). V was pared by 6 bases and J by 8 bases, with 19 bases between. Per the germline V gene, CDR1 is WSHSY and CDR2 is SAAADI. This CDR3 comprises 15 residues.

The rearrangement links TRBV28 to TRBJ2-7; TRBD2 agrees at 8 bases. Germline V gene lookup returns CDR1 MDHEN and CDR2 SYDVKM. The CDR3 contains 15 residues. V lost 3 bases, J lost 1 base, and 5 bases stayed unmatched. The CDR3 nucleotides read TGTGCCAGCAGTTTGAGCGGGAGTTCTTCCTACGAGCAGTACTTC. Residues: CASSLSGSSSYEQYF. The variable domain in full, completed from reference TRBV28 and TRBJ2-7, reads DVKVTQSSRYLVKRTGEKVFLECVQDMDHENMFWYRQDPGLGLRLIYFSYDVKMKEKGDIPEGYSVSREKKERFSLILESASTNQTSMYLCASSLSGSSSYEQYFGPGTRLTVT.

The chain joins TRBV7-9 to TRBJ2-3; weak D call: TRBD1 (6 bases). Deletions cut 6 bases from V and 0 bases from J, with 13 bases between. This CDR3 spans 15 amino acids. From germline, CDR1 is SEHNR and CDR2 FQNEAQ (reference sequence). CDR3 sequence (DNA): TGTGCCAGCAGTCCACAGGGTGTTAGCACAGATACGCAGTATTTT. Translation: CASSPQGVSTDTQYF.

The V call is TRBV30, the J call TRBJ1-2; perhaps TRBD1 as D (6 bases). Germline CDR1 and CDR2: GTSNPN and SVGIG (reference sequence). Trimming took 2 bases from V and 2 from J, leaving 9 bases between them. The CDR3 runs 13 residues. CDR3 residues: CAWSNQGNYGYTF. The CDR3 DNA is TGTGCCTGGAGTAACCAGGGGAACTATGGCTACACCTTC.

The genes are TRBV18 and TRBJ2-1; 9 bases are shared with TRBD1. Germline CDR1 KGHSH, CDR2 LQKENI. J gave up 6 bases and V 3 bases, and 0 bases lay outside the gene matches. The CDR3 runs to 13 residues. The CDR3 sequence is CASSPTGGNEQFF. As DNA, the CDR3 is TGTGCCAGCTCACCGACAGGGGGCAATGAGCAGTTCTTC.

V and J are TRBV7-6 and TRBJ2-7, with D possibly TRBD2 on 6 matching bases. Germline V gene sequence: CDR1 SGHVS, CDR2 FNYEAQ. This CDR3 has 14 residues. The V and J ends lost 3 bases and 6 bases respectively, with 15 bases between them. CDR3 sequence reads: CASSFSGDLSEQYF. As DNA, the CDR3 is TGTGCCAGCAGCTTTTCGGGGGACTTAAGCGAGCAGTACTTC.

CDR3 coding DNA: TGTGCCAGCAGCTTAGGACAGGGGAGGGTCGAGCAGTACTTC. Amino acid sequence: CASSLGQGRVEQYF. The chain uses TRBV7-9 and TRBJ2-7; maybe TRBD1 (8 bases). Germline assignment: CDR1 SEHNR and CDR2 FQNEAQ (reference sequence). V shed 1 base and J shed 6 bases, with 13 bases lying between them. CDR3 size: 14 residues.

This clone was seen just once. The chain is built from TRBV3-1 (or the pseudogene TRBV3-2) and TRBJ1-6; D is perhaps TRBD1 (6 bases). The V and J ends lost 4 bases and 7 bases respectively, with 11 bases between them. This CDR3 has 14 residues. Germline CDR1 LGHDT, CDR2 YNNKEL (reference sequence). The CDR3 loop reads CASSLPGHNSPLHF. The CDR3 DNA sequence: TGTGCCAGCAGCCTACCGGGACACAATTCACCCCTCCACTTT.